The clone carrying this TCR beta chain came up many times. As yet, its antigen is unknown. The sample comes from a study of CD8 T cells in ankylosing spondylitis. General study points: Clones linked with disease were CD8+ and fairly uncommon in the peripheral blood. What seemed typical of ankylosing spondylitis blood was a TCR beta motif built from about eight highly homologous variants. From matched ankylosing spondylitis synovial fluid, disease-linked clones were reportedly recovered at significantly enriched levels. Prior work had noted some motif variants in reactive arthritis blood and synovial fluid.

Quantitative 5'-RACE was performed with molecular barcodes, and it yielded the TCR beta libraries. In TCRdb, the 5' RACE reads were re-called with MiXCR into one record per CDR3 protein. The data hold 750,000 to 850,000 distinct CDR3 sequences, with about an eighth observed a single time. Trimming took 4 bases from V and 7 from J, leaving 11 bases between them. This CDR3 is built from 14 residues. Germline values: CDR1 SGHTA, CDR2 FQGTGA. The TCR was taken from a male donor with ankylosing spondylitis. The sequenced material came from blood, either unsorted or a sorted T cell fraction (not recorded which). The rearrangement links TRBV7-3 to TRBJ1-6, with D maybe TRBD1 (6 bases). This CDR3 is CASSSGQLNSPLHF. As DNA, the CDR3 is TGTGCCAGCAGCTCAGGACAGTTGAATTCACCCCTCCACTTT.